The rows below give T cell receptor beta chains drawn from one sample of a study of control samples from healthy donors and cancer patients. TCRdb's copy holds only in-frame clones and misses some; the assay was immunoSEQ multiplex PCR. The data hold under 65,000 clones, with about 91% observed a single time. The sample was PBMCs. The receptors derive from a man aged 25 to 40 with colorectal cancer. Each CDR3 is given with its conserved first and last residue. A D gene is named only where the DNA matches it firmly. Part of the rows lack a size; the others show once, few, many or a class for expanded clones.

>TRBV7-2|NA|TRBJ1-1|TRBD1
TGTGCCAGCAGCTCTCCTGGACAGGTCGGCACTGAAGCTTTCTTT
CASSSPGQVGTEAFF
>TRBV12-3/TRBV12-4|NA|TRBJ1-3|NA
TGTGCCTGGGGAGGGTCCGGAAACACCATATATTTT
CAWGGSGNTIYF
>TRBV5-4|NA|TRBJ2-2|TRBD2
TGTGCCAGCAGCTTACCGGGACTAGCGGGGGGGAAGGACGGGGAGCTGTTTTTT
CASSLPGLAGGKDGELFF
>TRBV29-1|NA|TRBJ1-2|NA
TGCAGCGTAAGACAGACTACTAACTATGGCTACACCTTC
CSVRQTTNYGYTF
>TRBV5-1|NA|TRBJ2-2|NA
TGCGCCAGCAGCTTGTCCCCCCGGGGCAACACCGGGGAGCTGTTTTTT
CASSLSPRGNTGELFF
>TRBV5-4|few|TRBJ2-1|NA
TGTGCCAGCAGCTTGTCAGGGAGTGAGCAGTTCTTC
CASSLSGSEQFF
>TRBV6-2/TRBV6-3|NA|TRBJ2-2|TRBD1
TGTGCCAGCAGTAACCGACAGGGTGAGCTGTTTTTT
CASSNRQGELFF
>TRBV6-5|few|TRBJ1-2|NA
TGTGCCAGCAGTTACTCGACAGGAACAGGTCGATACACCTTC
CASSYSTGTGRYTF
>TRBV11-2|NA|TRBJ1-1|NA
TGTGCCAGCAGTAGCCCCTCGGAAGCTTTCTTT
CASSSPSEAFF
>TRBV6-5|NA|TRBJ2-3|NA
TGTGCCAGCAGAGGGGCAGGGGCGAAAGATACGCAGTATTTT
CASRGAGAKDTQYF
>TRBV27|once|TRBJ2-1|TRBD2
TGTGCCAGCAGTTCCGGCCGACTAGCGGGGGAGTACAATGAGCAGTTCTTC
CASSSGRLAGEYNEQFF
>TRBV4-2|NA|TRBJ1-6|NA
TGTGCCAGCAGCCAAGATAATGACTATTCACCCCTCCACTTT
CASSQDNDYSPLHF
>TRBV4-3|NA|TRBJ2-2|NA
TGCGCCAGCAGCCAACTAACGGCGAACACCGGGGAGCTGTTTTTT
CASSQLTANTGELFF
>TRBV12-3/TRBV12-4|NA|TRBJ2-3|NA
TGTGCCAGCACCCTCTACCCAGATACGCAGTATTTT
CASTLYPDTQYF
>TRBV6-5|NA|TRBJ1-6|TRBD1
TGTGCCAGCAGCTTAACAGGGGTCGGTTCACCCCTCCACTTT
CASSLTGVGSPLHF
>TRBV6-5|NA|TRBJ1-6|TRBD1
TGTGCCAGCAGATCTTATGGGACAGGGAACTCACCCCTCCACTTT
CASRSYGTGNSPLHF
>TRBV6-2/TRBV6-3|NA|TRBJ2-2|TRBD1
TGTGCCAGCAGTTACTCGACAGGGCTGCCCGGGGAGCTGTTTTTT
CASSYSTGLPGELFF
>TRBV10-3|NA|TRBJ1-2|TRBD1
TGTGCCATCAACTCGGGACAGGGAAGAAGTGGCTACACCTTC
CAINSGQGRSGYTF
>TRBV6-6|NA|TRBJ2-7|TRBD1
TGTGCCAGCAGTTTCGGGACAGGGGGCGCCGAGCAGTACTTC
CASSFGTGGAEQYF
>TRBV4-3|NA|TRBJ2-2|NA
TGCGCCAGCAGCCACCGGAGGGGGGACACCGGGGAGCTGTTTTTT
CASSHRRGDTGELFF
>TRBV7-2|NA|TRBJ2-6|NA
TGTGCCAGCAGCTTAAGTACTGGGGCCAACGTCCTGACTTTC
CASSLSTGANVLTF
>TRBV7-8|NA|TRBJ1-2|NA
TGTGCCAGCAGCTTCGGGAGGGGACGAACATTAGATTATGGCTACACCTTC
CASSFGRGRTLDYGYTF
>TRBV2|NA|TRBJ1-2|NA
TGTGCCAGCAGTCTTTGGGATGGCTACACCTTC
CASSLWDGYTF
>TRBV5-6|NA|TRBJ2-4|NA
TGTGCCAGCAGCTTAGTAACTAACAAAAACATTCAGTACTTC
CASSLVTNKNIQYF